The present TCR beta chain was sequenced within a study of T cells in tuberculosis. The CDR3 contains 14 residues. The V gene's germline CDR1 is SNHLY and CDR2 FYNNEI. V was clipped by 4 bases and J by 5 bases, with 14 bases between them. The assay was immunoSEQ multiplex PCR, and TCRdb's table has in-frame clones only and misses some. The data contain fewer than 40,000 clones, approximately 96% of them singletons. Sequencing used PBMCs. The clonotype originates from a donor aged 10-30 years with latent tuberculosis or without tuberculosis infection. The rearrangement uses TRBV2 and TRBJ1-2; D may be TRBD1 (6 bases). CDR3 loop: CASSARTALYGYTF. The DNA for the CDR3 is TGTGCCAGCAGTGCAAGGACAGCCCTGTATGGCTACACCTTC.